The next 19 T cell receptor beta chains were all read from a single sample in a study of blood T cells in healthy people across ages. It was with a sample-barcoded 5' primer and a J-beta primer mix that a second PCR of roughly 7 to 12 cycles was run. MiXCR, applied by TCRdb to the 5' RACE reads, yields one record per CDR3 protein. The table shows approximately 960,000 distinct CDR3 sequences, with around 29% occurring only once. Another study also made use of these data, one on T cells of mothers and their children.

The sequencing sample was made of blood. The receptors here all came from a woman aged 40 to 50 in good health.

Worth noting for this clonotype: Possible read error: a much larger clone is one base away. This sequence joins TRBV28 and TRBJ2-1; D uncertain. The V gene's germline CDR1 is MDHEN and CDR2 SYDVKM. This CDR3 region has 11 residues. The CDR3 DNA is TGTGCCAGCAGGTTATCCAAGGAGCAGTTCTTC. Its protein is CASRLSKEQFF.

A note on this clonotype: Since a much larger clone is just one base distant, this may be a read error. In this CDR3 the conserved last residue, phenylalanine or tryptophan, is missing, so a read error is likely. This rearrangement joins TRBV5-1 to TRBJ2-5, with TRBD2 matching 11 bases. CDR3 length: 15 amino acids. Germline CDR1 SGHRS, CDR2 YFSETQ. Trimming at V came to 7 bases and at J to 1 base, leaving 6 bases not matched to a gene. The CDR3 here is CASQLAGDFQETQYY. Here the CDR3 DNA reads TGCGCCAGCCAACTAGCGGGGGATTTCCAAGAGACCCAGTACTAC.

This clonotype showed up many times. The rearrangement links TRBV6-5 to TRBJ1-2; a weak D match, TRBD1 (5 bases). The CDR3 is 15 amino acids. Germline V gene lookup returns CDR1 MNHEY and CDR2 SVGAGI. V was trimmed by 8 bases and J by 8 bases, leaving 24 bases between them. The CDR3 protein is CASGGVTGGPGGYTF. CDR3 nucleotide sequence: TGTGCCAGCGGGGGGGTCACAGGAGGCCCTGGGGGCTACACCTTC.

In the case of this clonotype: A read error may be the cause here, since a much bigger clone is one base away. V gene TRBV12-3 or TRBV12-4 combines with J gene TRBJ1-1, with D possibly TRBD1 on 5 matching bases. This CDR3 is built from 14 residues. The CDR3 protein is CVSSLSGGNTEAFF. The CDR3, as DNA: TGTGTCAGCAGTTTATCTGGGGGGAACACTGAAGCTTTCTTT.

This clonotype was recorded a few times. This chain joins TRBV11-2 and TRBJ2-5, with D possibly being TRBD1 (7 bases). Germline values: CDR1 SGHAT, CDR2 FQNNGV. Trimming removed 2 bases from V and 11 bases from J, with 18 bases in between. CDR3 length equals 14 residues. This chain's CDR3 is CASSLSQGGFGQYF. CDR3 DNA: TGTGCCAGCAGCTTATCCCAGGGGGGTTTCGGGCAGTACTTC.

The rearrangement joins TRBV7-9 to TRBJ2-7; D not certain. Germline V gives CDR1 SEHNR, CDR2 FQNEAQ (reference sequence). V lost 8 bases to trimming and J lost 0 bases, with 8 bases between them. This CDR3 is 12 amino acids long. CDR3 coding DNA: TGTGCCAGCGGCGGTCTCTCCTACGAGCAGTACTTC. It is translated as CASGGLSYEQYF.

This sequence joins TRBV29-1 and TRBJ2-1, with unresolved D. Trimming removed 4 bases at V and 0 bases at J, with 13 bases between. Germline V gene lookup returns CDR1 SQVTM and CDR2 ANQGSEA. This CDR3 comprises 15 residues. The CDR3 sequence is CSVVGESSSYNEQFF. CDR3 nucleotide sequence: TGCAGCGTTGTTGGAGAGAGTAGCTCCTACAATGAGCAGTTCTTC.

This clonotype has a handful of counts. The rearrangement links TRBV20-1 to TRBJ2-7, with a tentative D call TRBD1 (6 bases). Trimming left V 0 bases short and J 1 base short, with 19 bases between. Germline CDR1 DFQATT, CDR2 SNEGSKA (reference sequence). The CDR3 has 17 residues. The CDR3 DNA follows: TGCAGTGCTAGAGATGTCGGTCACAGGGTGTTGTCCTACGAGCAGTACTTC. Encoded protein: CSARDVGHRVLSYEQYF.

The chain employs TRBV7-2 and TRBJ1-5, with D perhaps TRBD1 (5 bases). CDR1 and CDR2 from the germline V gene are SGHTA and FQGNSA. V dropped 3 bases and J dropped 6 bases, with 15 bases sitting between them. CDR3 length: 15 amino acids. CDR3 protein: CASSLGKGQGQPQHF. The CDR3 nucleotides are TGTGCCAGCAGCTTGGGGAAGGGCCAGGGTCAGCCCCAGCATTTT.

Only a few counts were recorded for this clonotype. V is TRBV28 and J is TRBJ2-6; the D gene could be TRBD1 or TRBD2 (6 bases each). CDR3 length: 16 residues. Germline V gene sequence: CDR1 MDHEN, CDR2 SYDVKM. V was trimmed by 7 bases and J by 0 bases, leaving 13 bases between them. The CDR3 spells CASIGGGISGANVLTF. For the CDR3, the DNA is TGTGCCAGCATAGGAGGGGGGATCTCTGGGGCCAACGTCCTGACTTTC.

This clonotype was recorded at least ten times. CDR3 nucleotides: TGCAGTGCTAGTCCCCAGCCGGGACGGCGCTGGGAGCAGTACTTC. It translates to CSASPQPGRRWEQYF. The chain joins TRBV20-1 to TRBJ2-7; D possibly matches TRBD1 or TRBD2 (5 bases each). CDR3 size: 15 residues. Per germline, CDR1 DFQATT and CDR2 SNEGSKA (reference sequence). The germline V and J ends were trimmed by 3 bases and 7 bases, with 22 bases remaining between them.

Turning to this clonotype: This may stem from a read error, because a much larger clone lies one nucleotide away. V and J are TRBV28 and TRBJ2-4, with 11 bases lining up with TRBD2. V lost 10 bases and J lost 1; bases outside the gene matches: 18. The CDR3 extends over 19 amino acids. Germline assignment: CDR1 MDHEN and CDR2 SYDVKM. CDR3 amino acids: CANSPTSGAGGMAKNIQYF. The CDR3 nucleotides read TGTGCCAACAGCCCGACTAGCGGGGCGGGGGGGATGGCCAAAAACATTCAGTACTTC.

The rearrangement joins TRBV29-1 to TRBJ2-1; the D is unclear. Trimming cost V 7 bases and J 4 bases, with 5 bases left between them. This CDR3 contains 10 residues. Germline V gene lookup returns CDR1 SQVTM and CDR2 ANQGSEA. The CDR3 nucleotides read TGCAGCGCAAGGTACAATGAGCAGTTCTTC. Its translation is CSARYNEQFF.

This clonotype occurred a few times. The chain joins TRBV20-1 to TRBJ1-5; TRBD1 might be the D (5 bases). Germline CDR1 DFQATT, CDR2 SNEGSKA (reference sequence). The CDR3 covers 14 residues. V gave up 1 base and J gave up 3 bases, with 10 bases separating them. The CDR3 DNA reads TGCAGTGCTAGAGTTTTCAGGGCCAATCAGCCCCAGCATTTT. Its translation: CSARVFRANQPQHF.

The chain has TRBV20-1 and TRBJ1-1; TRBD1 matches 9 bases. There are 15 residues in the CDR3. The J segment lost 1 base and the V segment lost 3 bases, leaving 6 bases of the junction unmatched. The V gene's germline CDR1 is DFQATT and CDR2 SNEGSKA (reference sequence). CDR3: CSASGTGIGNTEAFF. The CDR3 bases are TGCAGTGCTAGCGGGACAGGGATAGGGAACACTGAAGCTTTCTTT.

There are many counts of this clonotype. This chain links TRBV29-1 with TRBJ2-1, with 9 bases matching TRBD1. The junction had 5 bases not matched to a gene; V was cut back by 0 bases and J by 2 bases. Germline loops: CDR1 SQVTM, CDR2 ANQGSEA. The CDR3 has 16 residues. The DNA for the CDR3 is TGCAGCGTTGAAGATCATGGGGACAGGGCCTACAATGAGCAGTTCTTC. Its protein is CSVEDHGDRAYNEQFF.

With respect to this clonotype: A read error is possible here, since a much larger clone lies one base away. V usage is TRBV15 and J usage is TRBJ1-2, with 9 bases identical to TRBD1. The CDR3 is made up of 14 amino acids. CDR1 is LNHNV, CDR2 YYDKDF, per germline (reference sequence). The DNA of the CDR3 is TGTGCCACCAACAGAGGGGACAGGGAAAGCGGCTACACCTTC. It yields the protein CATNRGDRESGYTF. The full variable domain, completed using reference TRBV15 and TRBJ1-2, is DAMVIQNPRYQVTQFGKPVTLSCSQTLNHNVMYWYQQKSSQAPKLLFHYYDKDFNNEADTPDNFQSRRPNTSFCFLDIRSPGLGDTAMYLCATNRGDRESGYTFGSGTRLTVV.

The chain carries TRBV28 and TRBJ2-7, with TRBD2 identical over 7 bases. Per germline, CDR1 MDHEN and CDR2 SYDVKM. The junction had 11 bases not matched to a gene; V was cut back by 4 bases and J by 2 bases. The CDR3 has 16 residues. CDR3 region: CASSSPSGSSPYEQYF. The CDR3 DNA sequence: TGTGCCAGCAGTTCGCCTAGCGGTTCGAGCCCCTACGAGCAGTACTTC.

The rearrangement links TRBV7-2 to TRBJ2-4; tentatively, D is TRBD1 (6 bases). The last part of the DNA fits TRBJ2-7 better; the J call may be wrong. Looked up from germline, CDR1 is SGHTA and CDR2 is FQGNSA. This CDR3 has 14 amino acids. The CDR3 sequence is CASSLVPRGYEQYF. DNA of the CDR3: TGTGCCAGCAGCTTAGTTCCCAGGGGTTACGAGCAGTACTTC.